Sequencing of this T cell receptor (beta chain) was carried out in a study of blood T cell repertoires in COVID-19. The protocol was immunoSEQ multiplex PCR, while the TCRdb copy is restricted to in-frame clones and leaves out a portion. The table lists roughly 140,000 clones, roughly 87% of them singletons. Germline V lookup: CDR1 MNHEY, CDR2 SVGAGI. This CDR3 has 12 residues. V dropped 9 bases and J dropped 3; count of bases not matched to a gene: 5. The genes are TRBV6-5 and TRBJ2-7; 7 positions match TRBD1. This TCR came from an older man with acute or convalescent COVID-19. Sequenced: peripheral blood. CDR3 nucleotide sequence: TGTGCCAGTGGGACAGATTTCTACGAGCAGTACTTC. It specifies CASGTDFYEQYF.